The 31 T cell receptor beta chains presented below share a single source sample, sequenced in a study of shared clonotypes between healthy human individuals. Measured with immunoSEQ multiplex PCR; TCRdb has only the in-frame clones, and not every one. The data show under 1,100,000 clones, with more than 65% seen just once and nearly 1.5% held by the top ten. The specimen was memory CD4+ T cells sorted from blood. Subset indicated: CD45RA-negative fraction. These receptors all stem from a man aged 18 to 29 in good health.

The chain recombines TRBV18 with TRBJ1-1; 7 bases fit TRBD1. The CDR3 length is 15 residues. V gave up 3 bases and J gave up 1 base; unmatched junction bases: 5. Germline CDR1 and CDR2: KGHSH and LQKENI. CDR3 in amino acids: CASSPLGQTNTEAFF. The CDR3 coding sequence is TGTGCCAGCTCACCGCTGGGACAGACGAACACTGAAGCTTTCTTT.

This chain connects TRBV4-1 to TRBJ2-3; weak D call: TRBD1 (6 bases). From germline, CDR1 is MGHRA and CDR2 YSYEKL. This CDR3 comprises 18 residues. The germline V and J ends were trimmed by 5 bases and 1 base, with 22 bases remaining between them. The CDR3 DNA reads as TGCGCCAGCAGCGGCCTTAATACAGGGCGGCGGGGCACAGATACGCAGTATTTT. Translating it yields CASSGLNTGRRGTDTQYF.

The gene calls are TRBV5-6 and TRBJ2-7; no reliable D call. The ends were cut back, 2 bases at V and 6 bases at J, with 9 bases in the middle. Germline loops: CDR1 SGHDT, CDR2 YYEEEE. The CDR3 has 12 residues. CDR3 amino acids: CASSFIGSEQYF. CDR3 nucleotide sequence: TGTGCCAGCAGCTTCATTGGCTCCGAGCAGTACTTC.

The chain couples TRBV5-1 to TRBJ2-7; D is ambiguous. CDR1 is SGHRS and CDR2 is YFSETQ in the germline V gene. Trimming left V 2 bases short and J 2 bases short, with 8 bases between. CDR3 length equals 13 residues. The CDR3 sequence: CASSFDTTYEQYF. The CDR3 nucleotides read TGCGCCAGCAGCTTTGACACAACCTACGAGCAGTACTTC.

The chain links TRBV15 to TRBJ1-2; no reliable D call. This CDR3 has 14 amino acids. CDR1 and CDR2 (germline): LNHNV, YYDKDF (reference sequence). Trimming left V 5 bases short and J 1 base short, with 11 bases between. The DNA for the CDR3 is TGTGCCACCAGCGGAACTCTTCTTAACTATGGCTACACCTTC. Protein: CATSGTLLNYGYTF.

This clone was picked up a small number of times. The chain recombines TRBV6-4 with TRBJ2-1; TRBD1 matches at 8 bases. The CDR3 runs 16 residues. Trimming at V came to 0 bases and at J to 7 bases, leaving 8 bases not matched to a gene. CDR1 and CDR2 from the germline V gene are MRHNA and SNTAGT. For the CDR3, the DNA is TGTGCCAGCAGTGACTCTTGGACAGGGCTGGTGAATGAGCAGTTCTTC. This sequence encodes CASSDSWTGLVNEQFF.

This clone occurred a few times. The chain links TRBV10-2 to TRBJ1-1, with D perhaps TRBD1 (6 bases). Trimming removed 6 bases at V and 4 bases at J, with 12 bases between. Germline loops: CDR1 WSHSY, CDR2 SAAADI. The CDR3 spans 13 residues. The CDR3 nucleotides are TGCGCCAGCAGGGGTGGGGGCGGCACTGAAGCTTTCTTT. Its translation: CASRGGGGTEAFF.

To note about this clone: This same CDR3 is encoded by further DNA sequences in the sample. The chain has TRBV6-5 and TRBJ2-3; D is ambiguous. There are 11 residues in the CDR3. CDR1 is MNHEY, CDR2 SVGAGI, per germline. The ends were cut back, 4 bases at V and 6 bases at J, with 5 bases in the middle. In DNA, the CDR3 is TGTGCCAGCAGTTTAGGGGATACGCAGTATTTT. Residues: CASSLGDTQYF.

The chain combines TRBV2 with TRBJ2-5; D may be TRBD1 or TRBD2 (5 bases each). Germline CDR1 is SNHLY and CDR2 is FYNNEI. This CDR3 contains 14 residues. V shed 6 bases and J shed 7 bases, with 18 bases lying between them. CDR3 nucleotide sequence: TGTGCCAGCAGCCAAAACGGGGCCTACGGGACCCAGTACTTC. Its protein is CASSQNGAYGTQYF.

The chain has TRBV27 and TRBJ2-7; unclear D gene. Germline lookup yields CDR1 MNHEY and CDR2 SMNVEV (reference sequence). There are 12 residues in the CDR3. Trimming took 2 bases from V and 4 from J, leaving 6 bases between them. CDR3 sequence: CASSLDGYEQYF. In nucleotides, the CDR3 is TGTGCCAGCAGTTTAGACGGATACGAGCAGTACTTC.

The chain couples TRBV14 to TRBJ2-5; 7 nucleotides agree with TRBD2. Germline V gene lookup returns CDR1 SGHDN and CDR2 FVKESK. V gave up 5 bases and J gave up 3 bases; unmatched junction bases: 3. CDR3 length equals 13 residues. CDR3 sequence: CASSRGREETQYF. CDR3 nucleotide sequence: TGTGCCAGCAGCAGAGGGAGGGAAGAGACCCAGTACTTC.

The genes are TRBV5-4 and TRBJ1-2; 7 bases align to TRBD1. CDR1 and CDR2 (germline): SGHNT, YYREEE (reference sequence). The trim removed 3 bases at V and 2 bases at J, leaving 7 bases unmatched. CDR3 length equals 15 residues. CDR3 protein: CASSSPTGTNYGYTF. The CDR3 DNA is TGTGCCAGCAGCTCCCCGACAGGGACCAACTATGGCTACACCTTC.

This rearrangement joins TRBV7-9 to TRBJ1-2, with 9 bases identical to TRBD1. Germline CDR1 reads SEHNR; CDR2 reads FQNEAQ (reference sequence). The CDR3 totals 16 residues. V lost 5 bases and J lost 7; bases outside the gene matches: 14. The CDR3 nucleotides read TGTGCCAGCAGCCGGGATCCGGGACAGGGCGGGCGTGGCTACACCTTC. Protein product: CASSRDPGQGGRGYTF.

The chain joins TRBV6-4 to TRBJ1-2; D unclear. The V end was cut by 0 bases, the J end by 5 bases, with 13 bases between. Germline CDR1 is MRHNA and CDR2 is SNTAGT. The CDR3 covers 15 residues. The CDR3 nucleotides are TGTGCCAGCAGTGACTCTCACGGCCCGGGGTATGGCTACACCTTC. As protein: CASSDSHGPGYGYTF.

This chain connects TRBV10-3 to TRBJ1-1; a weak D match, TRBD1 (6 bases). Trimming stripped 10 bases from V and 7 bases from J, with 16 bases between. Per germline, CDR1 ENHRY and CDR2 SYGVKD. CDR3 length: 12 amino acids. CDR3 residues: CATSRGGIEAFF. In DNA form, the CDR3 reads TGTGCCACCAGCAGGGGAGGGATTGAAGCTTTCTTT.

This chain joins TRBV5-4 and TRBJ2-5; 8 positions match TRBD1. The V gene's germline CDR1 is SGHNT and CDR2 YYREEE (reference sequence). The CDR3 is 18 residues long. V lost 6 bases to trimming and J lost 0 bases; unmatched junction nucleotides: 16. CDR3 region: CASNRGSKTGVYQETQYF. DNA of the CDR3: TGTGCCAGCAACAGGGGATCGAAGACAGGGGTGTACCAAGAGACCCAGTACTTC.

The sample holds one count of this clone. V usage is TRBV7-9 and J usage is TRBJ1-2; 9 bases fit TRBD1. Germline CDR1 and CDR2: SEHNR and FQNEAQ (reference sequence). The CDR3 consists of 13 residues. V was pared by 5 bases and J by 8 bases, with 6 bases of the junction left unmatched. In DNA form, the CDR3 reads TGTGCCAGCAGCCCGGGACAGGGAAGCGGCTACACCTTC. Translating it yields CASSPGQGSGYTF.

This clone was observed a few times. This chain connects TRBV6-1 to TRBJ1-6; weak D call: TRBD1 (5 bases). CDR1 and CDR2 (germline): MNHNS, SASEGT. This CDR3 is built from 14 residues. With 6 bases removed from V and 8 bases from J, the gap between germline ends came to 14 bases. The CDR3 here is CASSVRETDSPLHF. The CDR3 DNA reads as TGTGCCAGCAGCGTCAGGGAAACTGATTCACCCCTCCACTTT.

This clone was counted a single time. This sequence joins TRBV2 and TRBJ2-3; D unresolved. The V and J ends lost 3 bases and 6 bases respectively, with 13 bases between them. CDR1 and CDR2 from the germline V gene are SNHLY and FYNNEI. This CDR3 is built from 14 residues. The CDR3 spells CASSETSTSDTQYF. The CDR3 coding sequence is TGTGCCAGCAGTGAGACTTCTACGTCTGATACGCAGTATTTT.

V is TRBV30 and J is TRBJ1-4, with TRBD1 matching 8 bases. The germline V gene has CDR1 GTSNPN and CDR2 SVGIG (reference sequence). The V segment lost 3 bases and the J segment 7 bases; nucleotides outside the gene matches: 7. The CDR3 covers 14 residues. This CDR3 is CAWSSQGVGEKLFF. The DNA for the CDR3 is TGTGCCTGGAGCTCACAGGGGGTTGGTGAAAAACTGTTTTTT.

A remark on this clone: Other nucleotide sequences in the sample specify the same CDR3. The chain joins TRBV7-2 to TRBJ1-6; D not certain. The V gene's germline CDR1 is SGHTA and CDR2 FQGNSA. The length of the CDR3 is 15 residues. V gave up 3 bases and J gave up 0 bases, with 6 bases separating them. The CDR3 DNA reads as TGTGCCAGCAGCTTCGGAAGCTCCTATAATTCACCCCTCCACTTT. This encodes CASSFGSSYNSPLHF.

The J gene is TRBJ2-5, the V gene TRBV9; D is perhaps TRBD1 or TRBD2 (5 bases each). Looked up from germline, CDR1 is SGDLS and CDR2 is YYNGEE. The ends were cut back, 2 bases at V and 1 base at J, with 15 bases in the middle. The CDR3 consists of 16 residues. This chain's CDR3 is CASSVGVLSFQETQYF. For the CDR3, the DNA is TGTGCCAGCAGCGTGGGGGTGCTGTCCTTCCAAGAGACCCAGTACTTC.

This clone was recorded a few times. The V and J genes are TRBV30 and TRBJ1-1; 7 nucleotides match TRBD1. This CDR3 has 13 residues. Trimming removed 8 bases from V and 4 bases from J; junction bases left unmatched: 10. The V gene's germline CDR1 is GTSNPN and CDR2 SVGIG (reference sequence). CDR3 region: CARERGLGTEAFF. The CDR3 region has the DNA TGTGCCCGGGAGAGGGGGCTAGGCACTGAAGCTTTCTTT.

In DNA, the CDR3 is TGTGCCAGCAGTGAATATGGTGAGCAGTACTTC. It specifies CASSEYGEQYF. The V gene is TRBV2, the J gene TRBJ2-7, with no clear D. The CDR3 is 11 amino acids. Trimming shortened V by 2 bases and J by 7 bases, and 6 bases separated the two germline ends. Germline assignment: CDR1 SNHLY and CDR2 FYNNEI.

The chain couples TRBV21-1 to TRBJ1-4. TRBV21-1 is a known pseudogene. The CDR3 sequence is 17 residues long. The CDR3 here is CASSGTIATVHNEKLFF. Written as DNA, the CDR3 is TGTGCCAGCAGTGGAACAATAGCTACAGTGCATAATGAAAAACTGTTTTTT.

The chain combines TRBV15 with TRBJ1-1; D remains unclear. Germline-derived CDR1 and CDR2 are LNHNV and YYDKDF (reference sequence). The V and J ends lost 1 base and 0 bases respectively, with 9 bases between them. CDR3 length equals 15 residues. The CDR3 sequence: CATSRGSAVNTEAFF. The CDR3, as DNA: TGTGCCACCAGCAGAGGTTCGGCAGTGAACACTGAAGCTTTCTTT.

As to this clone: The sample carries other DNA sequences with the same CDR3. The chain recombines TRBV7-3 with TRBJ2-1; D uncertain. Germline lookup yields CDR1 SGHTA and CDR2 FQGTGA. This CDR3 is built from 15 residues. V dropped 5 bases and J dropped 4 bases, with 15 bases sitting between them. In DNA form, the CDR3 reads TGTGCCAGCAGCCCCAGGCGAGATAGTTACAATGAGCAGTTCTTC. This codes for CASSPRRDSYNEQFF.

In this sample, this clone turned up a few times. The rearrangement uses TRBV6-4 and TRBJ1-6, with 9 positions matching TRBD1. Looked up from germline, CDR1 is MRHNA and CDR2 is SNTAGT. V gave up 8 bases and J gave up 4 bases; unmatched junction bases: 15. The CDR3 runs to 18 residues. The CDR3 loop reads CASSTPGTGNPYNSPLHF. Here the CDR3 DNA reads TGTGCCAGCTCTACTCCCGGGACAGGGAACCCTTATAATTCACCCCTCCACTTT.

This CDR3 reads CASSTGQQQTNEKLFF. The CDR3 DNA follows: TGCGCCAGCAGCACTGGACAGCAACAGACTAATGAAAAACTGTTTTTT. The chain is built from TRBV5-1 and TRBJ1-4, with D maybe TRBD1 (6 bases). Trimming stripped 4 bases from V and 2 bases from J, with 15 bases between. Germline assignment: CDR1 SGHRS and CDR2 YFSETQ. This CDR3 is built from 16 residues.

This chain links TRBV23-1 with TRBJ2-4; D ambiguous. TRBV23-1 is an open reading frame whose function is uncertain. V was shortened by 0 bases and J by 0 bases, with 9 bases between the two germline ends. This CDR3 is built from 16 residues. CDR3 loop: CASSQSRHLAKNIQYF. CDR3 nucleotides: TGCGCCAGCAGTCAATCCAGACACCTAGCCAAAAACATTCAGTACTTC.

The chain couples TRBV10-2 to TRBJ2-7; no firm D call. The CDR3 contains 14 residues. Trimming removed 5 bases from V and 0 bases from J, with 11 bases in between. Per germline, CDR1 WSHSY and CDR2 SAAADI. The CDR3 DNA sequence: TGCGCCAGCAGTCAAGATGGGGTCTCCTACGAGCAGTACTTC. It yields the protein CASSQDGVSYEQYF.